The 13 T cell receptor beta chains presented below share a single source sample, sequenced in a study of T-cell reconstitution after alpha-beta-depleted transplantation in children. It was with unique molecular identifiers that the TCRbeta library was prepared. TCRdb re-called the PCR reads with MiXCR, one entry per CDR3 protein. The sample has around 270,000 distinct CDR3 sequences, over 9.5% seen once; the top ten hold around 7.6%. Sample: PBMCs, taken before TCRalphabeta/CD19-depleted stem cell transplant. The receptors shown here come from a boy under two years old with acute myeloid leukemia, due to receive a stem cell transplant.

This clonotype was detected many times. The chain links TRBV7-3 to TRBJ2-5, with D perhaps TRBD1 or TRBD2 (5 bases each). Germline loops: CDR1 SGHTA, CDR2 FQGTGA. The CDR3 loop spans 13 amino acids. The V end lost 5 bases, the J end lost 4 bases, and 11 bases lay between the germline ends. The CDR3 loop reads CASSGTGTETQYF. DNA of the CDR3: TGTGCCAGCAGCGGAACCGGGACAGAGACCCAGTACTTC.

The sample holds a few counts of this clonotype. The chain recombines TRBV20-1 with TRBJ2-1, with 11 bases lining up with TRBD2. J gave up 1 base and V 4 bases, and 6 bases lay outside the gene matches. The CDR3 extends over 16 amino acids. Germline V gene data show CDR1 as DFQATT and CDR2 as SNEGSKA (reference sequence). The CDR3 loop reads CSANQGLAVSYNEQFF. CDR3 DNA sequence: TGCAGTGCTAACCAGGGACTAGCGGTTTCCTACAATGAGCAGTTCTTC.

This clonotype has more than one count but fewer than ten. V is TRBV11-3 and J is TRBJ1-1, with TRBD1 identical over 7 bases. CDR1 and CDR2 (germline): SGHNT, YENEEA. The CDR3 has 14 residues. Trimming at V came to 5 bases and at J to 3 bases, leaving 6 bases not matched to a gene. The CDR3 DNA reads TGTGCCAGCAGCCCTGGACAGGTTTACACTGAAGCTTTCTTT. Protein: CASSPGQVYTEAFF.

This clonotype was seen ten or more times. The chain combines TRBV11-2 with TRBJ2-1, with TRBD2 as a possible D gene (6 bases). Germline V gene data show CDR1 as SGHAT and CDR2 as FQNNGV. This CDR3 has 15 residues. The V end lost 3 bases, the J end lost 4 bases, and 13 bases lay between the germline ends. CDR3 DNA sequence: TGTGCCAGCAGCTTGGGTCCGGAGGGGTACAATGAGCAGTTCTTC. Translating gives CASSLGPEGYNEQFF.

This clonotype was counted many times. V is TRBV5-6 and J is TRBJ2-7; 7 bases fit TRBD2. Germline CDR1 reads SGHDT; CDR2 reads YYEEEE. This CDR3 has 14 residues. V was clipped by 4 bases and J by 4 bases; unmatched bases: 8. The CDR3 is CASSQTSFLYEQYF. In DNA, the CDR3 is TGTGCCAGCAGCCAGACTAGCTTTCTATACGAGCAGTACTTC.

This clonotype was seen many times. The rearrangement uses TRBV12-3 or TRBV12-4 and TRBJ2-2; unclear D gene. Deletions cut 1 base from V and 5 bases from J, with 17 bases between. The CDR3 spans 17 residues. CDR3 region: CASSLGLAHGMTGELFF. For the CDR3, the DNA is TGTGCCAGCAGTTTAGGTTTAGCACACGGCATGACCGGGGAGCTGTTTTTT.

The table lists this clonotype with a count of one. The chain uses TRBV19 and TRBJ2-7; possibly TRBD1 for D (6 bases). This CDR3 contains 12 residues. Germline assignment: CDR1 LNHDA and CDR2 SQIVND (reference sequence). Trimming took off 10 bases at V and 3 bases at J, with 13 bases between the two ends. The CDR3 here is CATRDTYYEQYF. In DNA form, the CDR3 reads TGTGCCACTCGGGACACTTACTACGAGCAGTACTTC.

This clonotype was observed many times. A junction boundary mismatches the germline segment, possibly from a read error. The genes are TRBV7-7 and TRBJ2-7; no firm D call. This CDR3 comprises 13 residues. In germline, CDR1 is SSHAT, CDR2 FNYEAQ (reference sequence). The CDR3 DNA sequence: TGTGCTAGCAGCTTAGGTGTCGCCTACGAGCAGTACTTC. Its protein product is CASSLGVAYEQYF.

This clonotype occurred a few times. This chain links TRBV4-3 with TRBJ2-7; 9 bases match TRBD2. The CDR3 contains 17 residues. Germline assignment: CDR1 LGHNA and CDR2 YSLEER. Losses at the gene ends were 0 bases for V and 1 base for J; bases not matched to a gene: 7. In DNA, the CDR3 is TGCGCCAGCAGCCAAGATCGGGCTAGCGGGATGTCCTACGAGCAGTACTTC. It specifies CASSQDRASGMSYEQYF.

This clonotype was detected many times. The chain couples TRBV4-3 to TRBJ1-4; D remains unclear. The CDR3 runs to 15 residues. Germline CDR1 reads LGHNA; CDR2 reads YSLEER. V was shortened by 0 bases and J by 7 bases, with 12 bases between the two germline ends. CDR3 sequence: CASSQDRAEGEKLFF. The CDR3 DNA follows: TGCGCCAGCAGCCAAGACCGGGCAGAGGGTGAAAAACTGTTTTTT.

This clonotype appeared many times. This rearrangement joins TRBV20-1 to TRBJ2-5; D remains ambiguous. Germline V lookup: CDR1 DFQATT, CDR2 SNEGSKA (reference sequence). The CDR3 has 15 amino acids. Trimming removed 2 bases at V and 0 bases at J, with 13 bases between. The CDR3 loop is CSARPKTWYQETQYF. CDR3 nucleotide sequence: TGCAGTGCTAGACCTAAGACCTGGTACCAAGAGACCCAGTACTTC.

In nucleotides, the CDR3 is TGTGCCAGCAGTCCCCGACAGTATATAAGCTCTGGGGCCAACGTCCTGACTTTC. Translating it yields CASSPRQYISSGANVLTF. The chain recombines TRBV12-3 or TRBV12-4 with TRBJ2-6; D might be TRBD1 (5 bases). Trimming removed 5 bases at V and 0 bases at J, with 17 bases between. The CDR3 totals 18 residues.

The chain has TRBV10-1 and TRBJ2-3; TRBD2 agrees at 8 bases. CDR1 is WNHNN and CDR2 is SYGVQD in the germline V gene (reference sequence). V lost 1 base and J lost 0; bases outside the gene matches: 3. The CDR3 totals 16 residues. The CDR3 here is CASSELSGSSTDTQYF. CDR3 sequence (DNA): TGCGCCAGCAGTGAGTTAAGCGGGAGTAGCACAGATACGCAGTATTTT.